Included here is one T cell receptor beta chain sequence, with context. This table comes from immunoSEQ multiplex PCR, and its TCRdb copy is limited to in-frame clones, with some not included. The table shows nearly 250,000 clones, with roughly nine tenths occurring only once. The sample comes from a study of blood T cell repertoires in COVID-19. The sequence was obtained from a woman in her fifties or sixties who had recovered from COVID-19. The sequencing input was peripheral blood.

The CDR3 sequence is CASSSGLAGGQDTQYF. CDR3 coding DNA: TGTGCCAGCAGCTCCGGACTAGCGGGGGGACAAGATACGCAGTATTTT. V usage is TRBV11-3 and J usage is TRBJ2-3, with 14 bases fitting TRBD2. J gave up 5 bases and V 4 bases, and 5 bases lay outside the gene matches. The germline V gene has CDR1 SGHNT and CDR2 YENEEA. The CDR3 sequence is 16 residues long.